This section outlines one T cell receptor (beta chain) sequence together with its context. Its antigen is unidentified. This entry comes from a study of T-cell memory formation after mild COVID-19. Points from the study as a whole: Clones from the second wave (peaking day 37) had unconfirmed SARS-CoV-2 specificity. The study found contracting CD4+ clones mainly in CM and EM and contracting CD8+ clones in EMRA. A balance of CD4 and CD8 characterized clones contracting day 15 to 85, whereas later expanders leaned CD4+.

TCRdb re-called the 5' RACE reads through MiXCR, storing one row per CDR3 protein. The profile covers about 170,000 distinct CDR3 sequences, with 10% to 15% appearing a single time and 2.5% to 4% taken by the ten largest. The material sequenced was PBMCs or a T cell subset sorted from them (not recorded which). The sequence came from a man between 18 and 29 years old who had mild COVID-19 (a few samples of this study predate the infection). Cell type and time point are not known.

The CDR3 spells CASSSWGSYEQYF. CDR3 bases: TGTGCCAGCAGCTCATGGGGGTCCTACGAGCAGTACTTC. The chain links TRBV7-9 to TRBJ2-7; the D gene could be TRBD1 or TRBD2 (5 bases each). The CDR3 has 13 amino acids. V lost 4 bases and J 1 base, leaving 8 bases between the germline ends. In germline, CDR1 is SEHNR, CDR2 FQNEAQ (reference sequence).